This T cell receptor beta chain was sequenced in a study of Ad26.COV2.S vaccination and SARS-CoV-2 variants. Overall study context: Dosing was one shot or two shots 56 days apart.

Treatment of the sample: 15 to 20 received Ad26.COV2.S at low or high dose, single or two shots; 5 received placebo; per-sample allocation not given. Sample collection was performed on day 63 after the first vaccine or placebo injection. Germline V gene sequence: CDR1 SGHDN, CDR2 FVKESK. V shed 2 bases and J shed 4 bases, with 7 bases lying between them. CDR3 size: 13 residues. Remarks on this clone: Its antigen is still unknown.

The repertoire was sequenced with immunoSEQ multiplex PCR; TCRdb's copy has only in-frame clones and lacks some. The repertoire holds about 350,000 clones, with 65% to 90% as singletons. Study outcomes and limitations: Reports say spike-specific CD8+ and CD4+ T cell responses covered substantial breadth after vaccination.

The sequence was collected from a person aged 18-60 years who received the Ad26.COV2.S COVID-19 vaccine or a placebo. Material: peripheral blood, obtained in a trial of Ad26.COV2.S vaccine versus placebo. This chain connects TRBV14 to TRBJ2-3; D assignment may be TRBD1 or TRBD2 (5 bases each). The DNA of the CDR3 is TGTGCCAGCAGCCAAAGGGGACCAGATACGCAGTATTTT. It specifies CASSQRGPDTQYF.